The 21 T cell receptor beta chains below all came from one sample that was sequenced in a study of OX40 agonist ivuxolimab in advanced cancers. This table comes from immunoSEQ multiplex PCR, and its TCRdb copy is limited to in-frame clones, with some not included. This table holds about 77,000 clones, about 90% found once. Material: CD4+ or CD8+ T cells sorted from blood, obtained in a trial of the OX40 agonist ivuxolimab. These receptors all stem from an adult with an advanced solid tumor such as melanoma, head and neck, liver or kidney cancer.

This clone was detected only a few times. This rearrangement joins TRBV2 to TRBJ1-2; D unresolved. Trimming removed 5 bases from V and 4 bases from J, with 8 bases in between. The CDR3 contains 12 residues. Per the germline V gene, CDR1 is SNHLY and CDR2 is FYNNEI. The CDR3 loop reads CASSLDGYGYTF. In nucleotides, the CDR3 is TGTGCCAGCAGTTTAGACGGCTATGGCTACACCTTC. Complete variable domain (other parts from reference TRBV2 and TRBJ1-2): EPEVTQTPSHQVTQMGQEVILRCVPISNHLYFYWYRQILGQKVEFLVSFYNNEISEKSEIFDDQFSVERPDGSNFTLKIRSTKLEDSAMYFCASSLDGYGYTFGSGTRLTVV.

The rearrangement links TRBV30 to TRBJ2-1, with TRBD2 matching over 12 bases. The CDR3 is 15 residues long. V was clipped by 4 bases and J by 7 bases; unmatched bases: 8. In germline, CDR1 is GTSNPN, CDR2 SVGIG (reference sequence). CDR3 loop: CAWNIRTSGVNEQFF. The CDR3 nucleotides read TGTGCCTGGAATATCCGGACTAGCGGGGTGAATGAGCAGTTCTTC.

The chain combines TRBV27 with TRBJ2-7, with 7 bases identical to TRBD1. CDR3 size: 13 residues. The ends lost 6 bases at V and 5 bases at J; junction bases unmatched: 7. Per germline, CDR1 MNHEY and CDR2 SMNVEV (reference sequence). CDR3 amino acids: CASRAGGSHEQYF. DNA for the CDR3: TGTGCCAGCAGGGCAGGGGGTTCCCACGAGCAGTACTTC.

The V and J genes are TRBV7-9 and TRBJ2-5; D possibly uses TRBD1 or TRBD2 (6 bases each). Deletions cut 4 bases from V and 4 bases from J, with 10 bases between. The V gene's germline CDR1 is SEHNR and CDR2 FQNEAQ (reference sequence). This CDR3 region has 13 residues. The CDR3 reads CASSSRGPETQYF. The CDR3 nucleotides read TGTGCCAGCAGCTCCCGGGGGCCAGAGACCCAGTACTTC. Full variable domain (remainder filled in from reference TRBV7-9 and TRBJ2-5): DTGVSQNPRHKITKRGQNVTFRCDPISEHNRLYWYRQTLGQGPEFLTYFQNEAQLEKSRLLSDRFSAERPKGSFSTLEIQRTEQGDSAMYLCASSSRGPETQYFGPGTRLLVL.

J is TRBJ1-2 and V is TRBV25-1; TRBD1 matches 9 bases. The CDR3 spans 15 residues. The trim removed 2 bases at V and 4 bases at J, leaving 5 bases unmatched. CDR1 is MGHDK, CDR2 SYGVNS, per germline. CDR3 coding DNA: TGTGCCAGCAGTGAAGCCGGGACAGGGATCTATGGCTACACCTTC. This codes for CASSEAGTGIYGYTF.

In nucleotides, the CDR3 is TGTGCCTGGAGTCGGACCGCACACCCCACGTGGCGCCCAGATACGCAGTATTTT. It specifies CAWSRTAHPTWRPDTQYF. The chain joins TRBV30 to TRBJ2-3; D not resolved. Trimming removed 2 bases from V and 4 bases from J, with 25 bases in between. This CDR3 is 18 amino acids long. Germline assignment: CDR1 GTSNPN and CDR2 SVGIG (reference sequence). Based on the CDR3 plus reference TRBV30 and TRBJ2-3, the full variable domain is SQTIHQWPATLVQPVGSPLSLECTVEGTSNPNLYWYRQAAGRGLQLLFYSVGIGQISSEVPQNLSASRPQDRQFILSSKKLLLSDSGFYLCAWSRTAHPTWRPDTQYFGPGTRLTVL.

This clone has only one observation. CDR3: CASSPGTSGSGDEQYF. In nucleotides, the CDR3 is TGTGCCAGTTCCCCCGGGACTAGCGGGAGTGGGGACGAGCAGTACTTC. The chain recombines TRBV10-3 with TRBJ2-7, with 14 nucleotides matching TRBD2. The J segment lost 5 bases and the V segment lost 10 bases, leaving 13 bases of the junction unmatched. CDR1 and CDR2 from the germline V gene are ENHRY and SYGVKD. This CDR3 region has 16 residues.

V usage is TRBV5-1 and J usage is TRBJ1-1; a possible D gene is TRBD1 (6 bases). From germline, CDR1 is SGHRS and CDR2 YFSETQ. This CDR3 contains 14 residues. Trimming removed 2 bases from V and 10 bases from J, with 18 bases in between. CDR3 amino acids: CASSFTGSSTIAFF. In DNA, the CDR3 is TGCGCCAGCAGCTTCACAGGGAGCTCAACAATAGCTTTCTTT. The full variable domain, its missing parts supplied by reference TRBV5-1 and TRBJ1-1, is KAGVTQTPRYLIKTRGQQVTLSCSPISGHRSVSWYQQTPGQGLQFLFEYFSETQRNKGNFPGRFSGRQFSNSRSEMNVSTLELGDSALYLCASSFTGSSTIAFFGQGTRLTVV.

This sequence joins TRBV28 and TRBJ2-5; 9 nucleotides match TRBD1. CDR3 length: 14 residues. Germline trimming cut 5 bases from V and 4 bases from J; bases unmatched to any gene: 5. Germline CDR1 MDHEN, CDR2 SYDVKM. The chain's CDR3 is CASSPTGGAETQYF. The CDR3 region has the DNA TGTGCCAGCAGTCCCACAGGGGGCGCAGAGACCCAGTACTTC. The entire variable domain, with the rest obtained from reference TRBV28 and TRBJ2-5, is as follows: DVKVTQSSRYLVKRTGEKVFLECVQDMDHENMFWYRQDPGLGLRLIYFSYDVKMKEKGDIPEGYSVSREKKERFSLILESASTNQTSMYLCASSPTGGAETQYFGPGTRLLVL.

CDR3 in DNA: TGCGCCAGCAGCTTGAACACAAGAGCAACTAATGAAAAACTGTTTTTT. Translated: CASSLNTRATNEKLFF. This chain uses TRBV5-1 with TRBJ1-4; unclear D gene. V was cut by 1 base and J by 0 bases, with 10 bases left in between. This CDR3 comprises 16 residues. CDR1 and CDR2 (germline): SGHRS, YFSETQ.

This sequence joins TRBV29-1 and TRBJ2-7; D is possibly TRBD1 or TRBD2 (5 bases each). V gave up 4 bases and J gave up 2 bases, with 18 bases separating them. In germline, CDR1 is SQVTM, CDR2 ANQGSEA. The CDR3 has 15 residues. CDR3 protein: CSVVGRGSGTYEQYF. In DNA form, the CDR3 reads TGCAGCGTTGTGGGGCGCGGGTCGGGAACCTACGAGCAGTACTTC.

This clone occurred once. The chain combines TRBV5-4 with TRBJ2-1; D gene ambiguous. Germline V gene sequence: CDR1 SGHNT, CDR2 YYREEE (reference sequence). The germline V and J ends were trimmed by 4 bases and 7 bases, with 12 bases remaining between them. The CDR3 is 13 residues long. The CDR3 spells CASSPTEENEQFF. CDR3 DNA: TGTGCCAGCAGCCCAACCGAAGAAAATGAGCAGTTCTTC. The complete variable domain, with remaining parts taken from reference TRBV5-4 and TRBJ2-1, reads ETGVTQSPTHLIKTRGQQVTLRCSSQSGHNTVSWYQQALGQGPQFIFQYYREEENGRGNFPPRFSGLQFPNYSSELNVNALELDDSALYLCASSPTEENEQFFGPGTRLTVL.

The rearrangement links TRBV15 to TRBJ2-7; 9 bases fit TRBD2. CDR3 length: 15 amino acids. Unmatched junction bases numbered 10, after V lost 5 bases and J lost 5 bases. Looked up from germline, CDR1 is LNHNV and CDR2 is YYDKDF (reference sequence). CDR3 bases: TGTGCCACCAGCTACAAAAGGCGGGAGGGCCACGAGCAGTACTTC. Its protein product is CATSYKRREGHEQYF. The variable domain in full, completed from reference TRBV15 and TRBJ2-7, reads DAMVIQNPRYQVTQFGKPVTLSCSQTLNHNVMYWYQQKSSQAPKLLFHYYDKDFNNEADTPDNFQSRRPNTSFCFLDIRSPGLGDTAMYLCATSYKRREGHEQYFGPGTRLTVT.

The rearrangement links TRBV5-1 to TRBJ2-3, with a weak D call TRBD1 (6 bases). The CDR3 is 16 residues long. V was shortened by 4 bases and J by 1 base, with 16 bases between the two germline ends. The germline V gene encodes CDR1 SGHRS and CDR2 YFSETQ. The CDR3 protein is CASSPGQLSRTDTQYF. The CDR3 bases are TGCGCCAGCAGCCCAGGACAGCTCTCACGCACAGATACGCAGTATTTT.

The V call is TRBV5-1, the J call TRBJ2-7; D is undetermined. Per the germline V gene, CDR1 is SGHRS and CDR2 is YFSETQ. The CDR3 spans 15 residues. Deletions cut 4 bases from V and 1 base from J, with 15 bases between. CDR3 amino acids: CASSPRGQPSYEQYF. CDR3 in DNA: TGCGCCAGCAGCCCCCGCGGCCAACCTTCCTACGAGCAGTACTTC.

V usage is TRBV5-1 and J usage is TRBJ2-7, with D perhaps TRBD1 (6 bases). CDR3 length: 13 amino acids. CDR1 is SGHRS, CDR2 YFSETQ, per germline. V gave up 2 bases and J gave up 1 base, with 7 bases separating them. The CDR3 DNA reads TGCGCCAGCAGCTTAACAGGGTCCTACGAGCAGTACTTC. It yields the protein CASSLTGSYEQYF.

The V and J genes are TRBV13 and TRBJ1-3; D may be TRBD1 (6 bases). Deletions cut 5 bases from V and 0 bases from J, with 8 bases between. The CDR3 runs 14 residues. The germline V gene has CDR1 PRHDT and CDR2 FYEKMQ (reference sequence). CDR3 amino acids: CASSQGGSGNTIYF. The CDR3 DNA reads as TGTGCCAGCAGCCAAGGGGGCTCTGGAAACACCATATATTTT.

This rearrangement joins TRBV19 to TRBJ1-1; TRBD1 matches at 7 bases. V lost 7 bases and J lost 0; bases outside the gene matches: 11. The CDR3 is 16 amino acids. Germline V gene sequence: CDR1 LNHDA, CDR2 SQIVND (reference sequence). The CDR3 reads CASNPRKGQLNTEAFF. For the CDR3, the DNA is TGTGCCAGTAACCCTAGGAAGGGACAGCTGAACACTGAAGCTTTCTTT.

The chain has TRBV7-2 and TRBJ2-3; 12 bases map to TRBD2. Trimming cost V 5 bases and J 3 bases; bases outside gene matches: 9. CDR1 and CDR2 (germline): SGHTA, FQGNSA. The CDR3 is made up of 17 amino acids. This CDR3 is CASSPRLAGALTDTQYF. The CDR3 DNA sequence: TGTGCCAGCAGCCCCCGACTAGCGGGGGCCCTGACAGATACGCAGTATTTT.

The chain couples TRBV23-1 to TRBJ1-4; possible D gene TRBD1, 6 bases. TRBV23-1 qualifies as an ORF whose function is uncertain. V was trimmed by 10 bases and J by 8 bases, leaving 29 bases between them. CDR3 length: 17 amino acids. The CDR3 nucleotides are TGCGCCACCCTAAGGGGGGAGTGGAGGGGAGAGAACGAAAAACTGTTTTTT. This encodes CATLRGEWRGENEKLFF.

The chain uses TRBV7-9 and TRBJ2-1; perhaps TRBD1 as D (6 bases). This CDR3 has 13 residues. Looked up from germline, CDR1 is SEHNR and CDR2 is FQNEAQ (reference sequence). V lost 0 bases to trimming and J lost 16 bases, with 16 bases between them. The CDR3 DNA follows: TGTGCCAGCAGCTTAGCGCTGGCAGGGGCGGAATTCTTC. This translates into CASSLALAGAEFF. Filled out from reference TRBV7-9 and TRBJ2-1, the complete variable domain reads DTGVSQNPRHKITKRGQNVTFRCDPISEHNRLYWYRQTLGQGPEFLTYFQNEAQLEKSRLLSDRFSAERPKGSFSTLEIQRTEQGDSAMYLCASSLALAGAEFFGPGTRLTVL.